A selection of T cell receptor beta chains follows, all from one sample in a study of T cells expressing NK-cell markers. TCRdb reprocessed the 5' RACE reads, with one entry per CDR3 protein and no DNA. The table gives about 460,000 distinct CDR3 sequences; the top ten clones make up 1.4% of it. The sequencing sample was made of blood T cells: a sorted CD56 or NKG2C T cell subset, CD4+ or CD8+ T cells, or bulk PBMC T cells (not recorded which). Receptor source: a woman aged 45-65 years in good health. Both conserved end residues are part of each CDR3.

15	TRBV6-6	TRBJ2-7	CASSDGQGASYEQYF
13	TRBV5-1	TRBJ2-5	CASSLEGQETQYF
14	TRBV2	TRBJ2-7	CASSVSGDSYEQYF
15	TRBV20-1	TRBJ2-5	CSAEVASGGIGTQYF
14	TRBV6-5	TRBJ2-2	CASSSRLSVGELFF
14	TRBV9	TRBJ1-5	CASSPGTAQQPQHF
16	TRBV5-1	TRBJ1-1	CASSLEGPVSGPEAFF
13	TRBV12-3/TRBV12-4	TRBJ1-2	CASVRALLYGYTF
19	TRBV11-2	TRBJ2-1	CASSLVPLGAGGRNNEQFF
13	TRBV20-1	TRBJ2-7	CSFTGTGMYEQYF
13	TRBV25-1	TRBJ1-2	CASSGDREYGYTF
16	TRBV5-6	TRBJ2-3	CASSLIRGRGTDTQYF
13	TRBV19	TRBJ2-6	CASIPSGANVLTF
13	TRBV5-1	TRBJ1-2	CASSLAAGDGYTF
13	TRBV24-1	TRBJ2-3	CATSRDFRGTQYF